This T cell receptor beta chain is drawn from a study of radiation and T cells in renal cell carcinoma. Profiling relied on immunoSEQ multiplex PCR, and the TCRdb table lists in-frame clones only, not all of them. The sample consists of about 18,000 clones, around three fifths of them appearing once. Concerning this clone: Antigen unknown.

Whole-study results and caveats: Top 100 clonotypes averaged approximately 50% in irradiated versus about 43% in nephrectomy-only tumors.

Treatment of the sample: treatment-naive control, cytoreductive nephrectomy. Controls were unirradiated tumors from treatment-naive cytoreductive nephrectomy patients. Sequenced control tumors were from about ten males and several females, median age 57. This specimen was tumor tissue, taken from a patient whose treatment was nephrectomy without radiotherapy. The TCR originated in a man aged 50-59 years with renal cell carcinoma.

This chain's CDR3 is CASSSSLNEQFF. CDR3 DNA: TGTGCCAGCAGTTCTTCTCTCAATGAGCAGTTCTTC. The rearrangement links TRBV2 to TRBJ2-1; D unresolved. There are 12 residues in the CDR3. Per the germline V gene, CDR1 is SNHLY and CDR2 is FYNNEI. V lost 5 bases to trimming and J lost 6 bases, with 8 bases between them.